This T cell receptor beta chain was captured by sequencing in a study of tumor T cells in aggressive B-cell lymphoma (dated by TCRdb to about 2017). Library construction relied on the immunoSEQ multiplex PCR assay. Here the immuneACCESS table is served through TCRdb, limited to in-frame sequences with V and J called. Missing clones are a known gap in these copies; in checked studies unresolved V genes cover under half, and the rest lacks a known reason. The sample yields a few thousand clones; about 85% were counted once. Roughly 2.8% of the sample is taken by the ten largest. The CDR3 numbers 14 residues from cysteine through phenylalanine. Of all the DNA, just the CDR3 is kept, 42 bases in frame from base 1. Relative to germline, V is missing 7 bases and J is missing 4 bases, with 10 bases of the junction outside any gene match. The germline V gene yields SQVTM for CDR1 and ANQGSEA for CDR2. Regarding this clone: The target of this receptor is not known. The record has no base qualities; no much larger clone is one base away. The same CDR3 can be traced to other DNA sequences in this sample.

Sequencing input: tumor tissue. The chain links TRBV29-1 with TRBJ2-1, with 7 bases aligning to TRBD2. The source is an adult with diffuse large B cell lymphoma. The CDR3 protein is CSALTSRNYNEQFF. The DNA is as follows: TGCAGCGCATTGACTAGCAGGAATTACAATGAGCAGTTCTTC.